This TCR beta chain was identified in a study of T cells in Graves' hyperthyroidism and ophthalmopathy. Across the whole study: At initial diagnosis, before any treatment had begun, peripheral blood was obtained.

The study, taken as a whole, reports: Expanded thyroid clonotypes (above 0.001) were mostly also found in blood.

Amplification yielded TCR beta CDR3 regions, with RNA transcripts as the source. HTBI primers were used for first-round RT-PCR of the TCR CDR3. From the multiplex PCR reads, TCRdb called clonotypes with MiXCR, one entry per CDR3 protein. Of 300,000 to 350,000 distinct CDR3 sequences listed, 15% to 20% are singletons. For ophthalmopathy patients, the Clinical Activity Score was at least 3 and the NOSPECS grade at least 4; duration was under 3 months. Germline V gene data show CDR1 as MDHEN and CDR2 as SYDVKM. This CDR3 is built from 15 residues. V lost 3 bases to trimming and J lost 2 bases, with 14 bases between them. Note on this clonotype: Its antigen is unidentified.

The clonotype comes from a woman in her thirties or forties with Graves' ophthalmopathy. The sequenced sample consisted of blood. The chain links TRBV28 to TRBJ2-7, with D uncertain. The CDR3 coding sequence is TGTGCCAGCAGTTTTCGGCCCGACGCTCCCTACGAGCAGTACTTC. As protein: CASSFRPDAPYEQYF.